These 18 T cell receptor beta chains came from one sample sequenced in a study of T cell repertoires in cytomegalovirus infection. A single record per CDR3 protein comes from TCRdb applying MiXCR to the reads. This table has 150,000 to 200,000 distinct CDR3 sequences, 7.5% to 10% appearing once. Sequences were obtained from PBMCs. Every receptor here comes from a human donor in good health (CMV status not recorded). Some clones in this sample may be carry-over from other donors' samples.

V is TRBV4-3 and J is TRBJ2-7; maybe TRBD1 (5 bases). The CDR3 runs 13 residues. V was pared by 1 base and J by 3 bases, with 7 bases between. CDR1 and CDR2 from the germline V gene are LGHNA and YSLEER. The DNA of the CDR3 is TGCGCCAGCAGCCAAGTCCAGGGCTACGAGCAGTACTTC. Its translation is CASSQVQGYEQYF.

This clonotype was counted only a few times. CDR3 region: CSARGKDFFYNEQFF. CDR3 bases: TGCAGTGCTAGAGGGAAGGACTTCTTCTACAATGAGCAGTTCTTC. The chain couples TRBV20-1 to TRBJ2-1; D is possibly TRBD2 (5 bases). Germline CDR1 DFQATT, CDR2 SNEGSKA (reference sequence). This CDR3 has 15 residues. Trimming pared 1 base from V and 3 bases from J, leaving 13 bases between.

There are many counts of this clonotype. This chain joins TRBV7-2 and TRBJ2-1, with 10 bases fitting TRBD1. Trimming removed 1 base from V and 5 bases from J; junction bases left unmatched: 5. The CDR3 totals 16 residues. CDR1 and CDR2 (germline): SGHTA, FQGNSA. The CDR3 nucleotides read TGTGCCAGCAGCTTAGATGGGACAGGGGTTGACAATGAGCAGTTCTTC. Amino acid sequence: CASSLDGTGVDNEQFF.

This clonotype has ten or more counts. The rearrangement uses TRBV7-4 and TRBJ1-1, with D possibly matching TRBD1 (6 bases). V dropped 6 bases and J dropped 3 bases, with 11 bases sitting between them. Germline V gene data show CDR1 as SGHVT and CDR2 as SQSDAQ. The length of the CDR3 is 13 residues. The chain's CDR3 is CASRQNRDTEAFF. CDR3 sequence (DNA): TGTGCCAGCAGGCAAAACAGGGACACTGAAGCTTTCTTT.

J is TRBJ2-4 and V is TRBV23-1; no firm D call. TRBV23-1 is an ORF, with its function uncertain. V was shortened by 3 bases and J by 1 base, with 7 bases between the two germline ends. The CDR3 is 14 residues long. The CDR3 DNA follows: TGCGCCAGCAGTCACTACCTGGCCAAAAACATTCAGTACTTC. Its translation: CASSHYLAKNIQYF.

Ten or more counts support this clonotype. The rearrangement links TRBV6-5 to TRBJ2-7; D remains ambiguous. V lost 0 bases and J lost 6, with 12 bases in between. The length of the CDR3 is 14 residues. CDR1 is MNHEY and CDR2 is SVGAGI in the germline V gene. DNA for the CDR3: TGTGCCAGCAGTTACTCGACCGGGCAATCCGAGCAGTACTTC. It yields the protein CASSYSTGQSEQYF.

This clonotype appeared a few times. The chain uses TRBV19 and TRBJ2-7; D remains unclear. V lost 3 bases to trimming and J lost 2 bases, with 8 bases between them. The CDR3 has 13 residues. CDR1 is LNHDA and CDR2 is SQIVND in the germline V gene (reference sequence). CDR3: CASSITVAYEQYF. DNA of the CDR3: TGTGCCAGTAGTATTACGGTAGCCTACGAGCAGTACTTC.

This clonotype was observed at least ten times. The gene calls are TRBV12-3 or TRBV12-4 and TRBJ2-1, with TRBD2 identical over 15 bases. V lost 5 bases and J lost 4; bases outside the gene matches: 6. The CDR3 has 17 residues. Here the CDR3 reads CASSPGTSGRQYNEQFF. DNA for the CDR3: TGTGCCAGCAGTCCTGGGACTAGCGGGAGGCAGTACAATGAGCAGTTCTTC.

This clonotype was observed a few times. DNA of the CDR3: TGTGCCATCAGTGAAATAATTGGGATTGTAAATGAGCAGTTCTTC. Translating gives CAISEIIGIVNEQFF. The gene calls are TRBV10-3 and TRBJ2-1; D is ambiguous. Trimming pared 3 bases from V and 7 bases from J, leaving 16 bases between. The CDR3 has 15 residues. Germline loops: CDR1 ENHRY, CDR2 SYGVKD.

This clonotype was seen at least ten times. The chain is built from TRBV29-1 and TRBJ1-2, with TRBD1 matching 9 bases. After removal of 6 bases from V and 4 bases from J, the junction contained 6 bases not matched to a gene. The length of the CDR3 is 13 residues. In germline, CDR1 is SQVTM, CDR2 ANQGSEA. The CDR3 spells CSVTGTGIYGYTF. The DNA for the CDR3 is TGCAGCGTAACCGGGACAGGGATCTATGGCTACACCTTC. The full variable domain, completed using reference TRBV29-1 and TRBJ1-2, is SAVISQKPSRDICQRGTSLTIQCQVDSQVTMMFWYRQQPGQSLTLIATANQGSEATYESGFVIDKFPISRPNLTFSTLTVSNMSPEDSSIYLCSVTGTGIYGYTFGSGTRLTVV.

This clonotype was counted between two and nine times. The chain links TRBV4-3 to TRBJ2-2, with a tentative D call TRBD1 (6 bases). Trimming removed 4 bases at V and 4 bases at J, with 13 bases between. Germline V gene data show CDR1 as LGHNA and CDR2 as YSLEER. The CDR3 sequence is 15 residues long. CDR3 residues: CASSPNRVSTGELFF. CDR3 coding DNA: TGCGCCAGCAGCCCCAACAGGGTTTCCACCGGGGAGCTGTTTTTT.

This clonotype was counted at least ten times. The CDR3: CSAGDPDQPQHF. The CDR3 bases are TGCAGTGCCGGGGACCCGGATCAGCCCCAGCATTTT. The chain employs TRBV20-1 and TRBJ1-5, with D possibly being TRBD1 (5 bases). The CDR3 has 12 amino acids. CDR1 is DFQATT and CDR2 is SNEGSKA in the germline V gene (reference sequence). V was clipped by 6 bases and J by 5 bases, with 11 bases between them.

The V gene is TRBV19, the J gene TRBJ2-7; 9 bases are a match to TRBD2. Germline CDR1 reads LNHDA; CDR2 reads SQIVND (reference sequence). The ends lost 7 bases at V and 2 bases at J; junction bases unmatched: 6. The length of the CDR3 is 14 residues. CDR3 DNA sequence: TGTGCCAGTAAAACGCAGCGGGGGGCCTACGAGCAGTACTTC. Amino acid sequence: CASKTQRGAYEQYF.

In its sample, this clonotype was seen many times. The V and J genes are TRBV7-2 and TRBJ1-1; D not certain. Germline CDR1 and CDR2: SGHTA and FQGNSA. This CDR3 region has 13 residues. V shed 5 bases and J shed 1 base, with 8 bases lying between them. CDR3 sequence reads: CASSRHENTEAFF. The CDR3 bases are TGTGCCAGCAGCCGACACGAGAACACTGAAGCTTTCTTT.

The CDR3 DNA follows: TGTGCCAGCAGCCCCAATACGGGCGGACTCCCTCGGCGGTACTTC. It encodes CASSPNTGGLPRRYF. The V call is TRBV6-2 or TRBV6-3, the J call TRBJ2-7, with D tentatively TRBD2 (5 bases). The germline gives CDR1 MNHEY, CDR2 SVGEGT. With 6 bases removed from V and 12 bases from J, the gap between germline ends came to 27 bases. The CDR3 extends over 15 amino acids.

This clonotype occurred many times. The chain recombines TRBV2 with TRBJ2-1; 7 bases match TRBD1. Germline CDR1 SNHLY, CDR2 FYNNEI. J was trimmed by 8 bases and V by 5 bases; bases with no gene match: 6. The CDR3 contains 13 residues. This CDR3 reads CASSKDRAHEQFF. In DNA, the CDR3 is TGTGCCAGCAGTAAAGACAGGGCCCATGAGCAGTTCTTC. Variable domain in full (rest from reference TRBV2 and TRBJ2-1): EPEVTQTPSHQVTQMGQEVILRCVPISNHLYFYWYRQILGQKVEFLVSFYNNEISEKSEIFDDQFSVERPDGSNFTLKIRSTKLEDSAMYFCASSKDRAHEQFFGPGTRLTVL.

A few counts support this clonotype. This chain uses TRBV6-2 or TRBV6-3 with TRBJ1-5; the match to TRBD1 covers 8 bases. The CDR3 is 19 amino acids. V was pared by 2 bases and J by 0 bases, with 12 bases of the junction left unmatched. Germline V gives CDR1 MNHEY, CDR2 SVGEGT. For the CDR3, the DNA is TGTGCCAGCAGTTACACCGGGACAGGACTGGGGTATAGCAATCAGCCCCAGCATTTT. Amino acids: CASSYTGTGLGYSNQPQHF.

This clonotype was recorded at least ten times. The gene calls are TRBV7-2 and TRBJ2-2; no definite D call. Germline CDR1 and CDR2: SGHTA and FQGNSA. V shed 5 bases and J shed 4 bases, with 20 bases lying between them. This CDR3 has 17 residues. The CDR3 here is CASSQTPGPWGTGELFF. The CDR3 nucleotides read TGTGCCAGCAGCCAAACTCCGGGCCCCTGGGGCACCGGGGAGCTGTTTTTT.